These T cell receptor beta chains were read from a single sample in a study of T-cell reconstitution after alpha-beta-depleted transplantation in children. A single record per CDR3 protein comes from TCRdb applying MiXCR to the PCR reads. The data show 700,000 to 850,000 distinct CDR3 sequences, with roughly 15% seen just once and roughly 5% held by the top ten. The sequencing here drew on PBMCs, mostly from graft donor cells, taken 360 days after TCRalphabeta/CD19-depleted stem cell transplant. All receptors derive from a male patient younger than 18 who had a stem cell transplant for acute lymphoblastic leukemia, so the T cells may come from the graft donor. Each CDR3 is given with its conserved first and last residue. Each record gives: clone size, V gene, D gene, J gene, CDR3 protein, CDR3 DNA. A D gene is named only where the DNA matches it firmly. Only part of the rows carry a size: once, few, many, or a class if the clone is expanded.

>.|TRBV20-1|.|TRBJ2-1
CSARDPGHLDREQFF
TGCAGTGCTAGAGATCCAGGCCACCTAGACCGAGAGCAGTTCTTC
>.|TRBV15|.|TRBJ1-1
CATSRVGEATEAFF
TGTGCCACCAGCAGAGTGGGGGAGGCCACTGAAGCTTTCTTT
>.|TRBV5-1|.|TRBJ1-2
CASTAAPTGGYTF
TGCGCCAGCACCGCGGCCCCGACAGGCGGCTACACCTTC
>few|TRBV18|TRBD1|TRBJ2-5
CASSVFRDRVEETQYF
TGTGCCAGCTCAGTCTTCCGGGACAGGGTTGAGGAGACCCAGTACTTC
>.|TRBV5-1|TRBD2|TRBJ2-5
CASTLTGTSEETQYF
TGCGCCAGCACCCTAACCGGGACTAGCGAAGAGACCCAGTACTTC
>few|TRBV5-4|.|TRBJ2-1
CASSPEGYNEQFF
TGTGCCAGCAGCCCAGAGGGTTACAATGAGCAGTTCTTC
>few|TRBV29-1|TRBD2|TRBJ2-7
CSVARVSGSPGSYEQYF
TGCAGCGTGGCCCGGGTTAGCGGGAGCCCCGGCTCCTACGAGCAGTACTTC
>few|TRBV29-1|.|TRBJ1-1
CSVFFRPQGTYTEAFF
TGCAGCGTTTTTTTCCGGCCTCAGGGGACGTACACTGAAGCTTTCTTT
>few|TRBV5-5|.|TRBJ2-5
CASSDGLGPETQYF
TGTGCCAGCAGCGATGGGTTGGGGCCGGAGACCCAGTACTTC
>many|TRBV5-1|TRBD2|TRBJ2-1
CASSLEGTSADEQFF
TGCGCCAGCAGCTTGGAGGGGACTAGCGCAGATGAGCAGTTCTTC
>many|TRBV20-1|.|TRBJ2-3
CSRGGETQYF
TGCAGTCGAGGAGGGGAGACGCAGTATTTT
>.|TRBV11-3|.|TRBJ2-1
CASSLEFQTHEQFF
TGTGCCAGCAGCTTAGAATTCCAAACCCATGAGCAGTTCTTC